The T cell receptor beta chain under discussion was sequenced for a study of blood T cell repertoires in COVID-19. On the study more broadly: Samples taken during acute and convalescent COVID-19 were collected in the United States, Italy and Spain.

The trim removed 6 bases at V and 4 bases at J, leaving 12 bases unmatched. This CDR3 comprises 16 residues. Germline CDR1 is MRHNA and CDR2 is SNTAGT. Source study methods: Estimation of nucleated cell counts was performed using reference gene primer amplification. Sequencing was performed with immunoSEQ multiplex PCR; in TCRdb, only in-frame clones are kept and a portion is missing. V and J calls and clone size follow that table, whereas D and trimming were derived from the DNA. The sample lists approximately 180,000 clones, roughly 84% seen once, with 1% to 1.5% in the top ten. The sequencing sample was made of PBMCs or T cells enriched from blood (not recorded which). The chain combines TRBV6-4 with TRBJ2-7; 10 bases align to TRBD1. The source of this sequence is a human donor with acute COVID-19. The donor label of this sample is uncertain. In DNA, the CDR3 is TGTGCCAGCAGCCCACCGGGACAGGGGATTGTTTACGAGCAGTACTTC. Translated: CASSPPGQGIVYEQYF.